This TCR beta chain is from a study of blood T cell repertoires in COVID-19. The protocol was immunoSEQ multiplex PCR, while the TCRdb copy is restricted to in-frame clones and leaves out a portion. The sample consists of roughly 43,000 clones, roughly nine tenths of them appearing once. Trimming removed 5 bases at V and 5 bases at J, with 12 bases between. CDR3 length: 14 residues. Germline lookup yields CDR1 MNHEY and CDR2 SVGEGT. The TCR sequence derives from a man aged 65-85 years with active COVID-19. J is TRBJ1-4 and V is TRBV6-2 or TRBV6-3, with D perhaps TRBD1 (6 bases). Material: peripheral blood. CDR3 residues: CASSRTELNEKLFF. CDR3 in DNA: TGTGCCAGCAGTCGGACAGAGCTGAATGAAAAACTGTTTTTT.